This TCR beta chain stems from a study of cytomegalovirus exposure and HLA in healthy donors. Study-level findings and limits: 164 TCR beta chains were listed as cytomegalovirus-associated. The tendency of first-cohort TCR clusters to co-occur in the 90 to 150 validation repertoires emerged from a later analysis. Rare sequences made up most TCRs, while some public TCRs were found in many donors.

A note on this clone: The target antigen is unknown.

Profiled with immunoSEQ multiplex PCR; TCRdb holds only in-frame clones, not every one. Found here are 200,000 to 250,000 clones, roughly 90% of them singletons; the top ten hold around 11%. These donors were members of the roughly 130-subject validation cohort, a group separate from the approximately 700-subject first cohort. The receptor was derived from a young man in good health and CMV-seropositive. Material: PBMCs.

The CDR3 DNA is TGTGCCAGCAGTGATTGGCCTAGCGGACAAGAGACCCAGTACTTC. It yields the protein CASSDWPSGQETQYF. V is TRBV6-1 and J is TRBJ2-5, with 7 bases lining up with TRBD2. The junction had 6 bases not matched to a gene; V was cut back by 3 bases and J by 2 bases. Germline V gene sequence: CDR1 MNHNS, CDR2 SASEGT. The CDR3 loop spans 15 amino acids.